Below, 8 T cell receptor beta chains from the same sample are listed, as sequenced in a study of T cells in Graves' hyperthyroidism and ophthalmopathy. Template material for amplifying TCR beta CDR3 regions consisted of RNA transcripts. A set of HTBI primers served as the primers for a first-round RT-PCR of the TCR CDR3. TCRdb recomputed calls from the multiplex PCR reads with MiXCR, one row per CDR3 protein. Among approximately 630,000 distinct CDR3 sequences listed, 15% to 20% were seen once. Sequenced: blood. All receptors come from a woman in her twenties or thirties with Graves' hyperthyroidism.

This clonotype appeared a few times. This chain uses TRBV6-4 with TRBJ1-2; TRBD1 matches at 11 bases. CDR1 MRHNA and CDR2 SNTAGT come from the germline V gene. The CDR3 has 16 amino acids. The V segment lost 6 bases and the J segment 4 bases; nucleotides outside the gene matches: 10. In DNA, the CDR3 is TGTGCCAGCAGGCCAGCCTCCGGGACAGGGGGCTATGGCTACACCTTC. It encodes CASRPASGTGGYGYTF.

In this sample, this clonotype turned up many times. The V call is TRBV30, the J call TRBJ1-2; D is unclear. CDR1 and CDR2 from the germline V gene are GTSNPN and SVGIG (reference sequence). The CDR3 length is 13 residues. Trimming stripped 0 bases from V and 9 bases from J, with 14 bases between. CDR3 bases: TGTGCCTGGAGTGTATCCCGGGCCGCTAGCTACACCTTC. Translated: CAWSVSRAASYTF.

This clonotype has only a few counts. The gene calls are TRBV20-1 and TRBJ2-1; 16 positions agree with TRBD2. J gave up 10 bases and V 6 bases, and 15 bases lay outside the gene matches. CDR3 size: 17 residues. Germline V CDR1 and CDR2: DFQATT, SNEGSKA (reference sequence). The CDR3 spells CSADTGTSGRALNEQFF. For the CDR3, the DNA is TGCAGTGCAGACACCGGGACTAGCGGGAGGGCCTTGAACGAGCAGTTCTTC.

This clonotype was recorded a few times. The rearrangement joins TRBV28 to TRBJ2-6, with 7 bases fitting TRBD1. V was clipped by 4 bases and J by 0 bases; unmatched bases: 6. Looked up from germline, CDR1 is MDHEN and CDR2 is SYDVKM. The CDR3 length is 17 residues. The CDR3 DNA sequence: TGTGCCAGCAGTTCCCGGGACAGCCTCTCTGGGGCCAACGTCCTGACTTTC. Its protein is CASSSRDSLSGANVLTF.

In the case of this clonotype: Just one base apart from a much larger clone, this may be a read error. The chain has TRBV6-1 and TRBJ1-6, with D perhaps TRBD1 (6 bases). Per the germline V gene, CDR1 is MNHNS and CDR2 is SASEGT. CDR3 length equals 16 residues. Trimming cost V 7 bases and J 0 bases, with 13 bases left between them. CDR3 nucleotide sequence: TGTGCCAGCACTCCGGGACATAGCTCCTATAATTCACCCCTCCACTTT. Translated, it gives CASTPGHSSYNSPLHF.

This clonotype was counted many times. The V call is TRBV3-1, the J call TRBJ2-1; the D gene is possibly TRBD1 (5 bases). The CDR3 has 15 amino acids. V lost 2 bases, J lost 1 base, and 9 bases lay in between. Per the germline V gene, CDR1 is LGHDT and CDR2 is YNNKEL (reference sequence). The CDR3 bases are TGTGCCAGCAGCCAATCCCAGGGTTCCTACAATGAGCAGTTCTTC. It encodes CASSQSQGSYNEQFF.

There are a few counts of this clonotype. The chain employs TRBV29-1 and TRBJ1-3, with 9 bases aligning to TRBD1. This CDR3 has 15 residues. CDR1 is SQVTM, CDR2 ANQGSEA, per germline. The V gene end was trimmed by 3 bases and the J gene end by 1 base; junction bases not matched to a gene: 4. The CDR3 coding sequence is TGCAGCGTTGACCACAGGGGGCAATCTGGAAACACCATATATTTT. Amino acids: CSVDHRGQSGNTIYF.

This clonotype was detected ten times or more. V usage is TRBV27 and J usage is TRBJ1-2; D is undetermined. Trimming pared 3 bases from V and 4 bases from J, leaving 9 bases between. The CDR3 extends over 13 amino acids. Germline-derived CDR1 and CDR2 are MNHEY and SMNVEV (reference sequence). CDR3 sequence reads: CASSLEGFYGYTF. The CDR3 DNA reads as TGTGCCAGCAGTTTGGAGGGATTCTATGGCTACACCTTC.